The 26 T cell receptor beta chains reported below all come from one sample, sequenced in a study of T cell responses to AZD1222 COVID-19 vaccine. Profiled with immunoSEQ multiplex PCR; TCRdb holds only in-frame clones, not every one. The profile shows around 160,000 clones, just over 90% of them singletons. The material was peripheral blood, obtained on day 0 of MenACWY control vaccination. Source of these receptors: an adult in good health.

V gene TRBV5-1 combines with J gene TRBJ1-2; unclear D gene. V gave up 0 bases and J gave up 2 bases, with 8 bases separating them. The CDR3 runs to 14 residues. Germline loops: CDR1 SGHRS, CDR2 YFSETQ. CDR3 in DNA: TGCGCCAGCAGCTTGGAACAGACCAACTATGGCTACACCTTC. It is translated as CASSLEQTNYGYTF.

In its sample, this clone was seen a few times. The chain links TRBV5-4 to TRBJ1-6, with 8 positions matching TRBD1. This CDR3 comprises 15 residues. The V and J ends lost 1 base and 7 bases, in that order; junction bases with no gene match: 4. Germline assignment: CDR1 SGHNT and CDR2 YYREEE (reference sequence). The CDR3 protein is CASSLFDRGNSPLHF. The CDR3 DNA reads as TGTGCCAGCAGCTTGTTCGACAGGGGAAATTCACCCCTCCACTTT.

This clone was recorded once. This rearrangement joins TRBV4-1 to TRBJ1-4; D is perhaps TRBD1 (5 bases). Germline CDR1 and CDR2: MGHRA and YSYEKL. V lost 1 base to trimming and J lost 3 bases, with 15 bases between them. The CDR3 runs 17 residues. The CDR3 loop reads CASSQVAQRQSNEKLFF. CDR3 nucleotides: TGCGCCAGCAGCCAAGTTGCCCAAAGACAGTCTAATGAAAAACTGTTTTTT.

V is TRBV3-1 (or the pseudogene TRBV3-2) and J is TRBJ1-1, with D uncertain. The CDR3 totals 13 residues. CDR1 is LGHDT, CDR2 YNNKEL, per germline (reference sequence). Trimming removed 4 bases at V and 3 bases at J, with 9 bases between. In DNA, the CDR3 is TGTGCCAGCAGCCCGGGAATTTACACTGAAGCTTTCTTT. This translates into CASSPGIYTEAFF.

Points on this clone: At one end, the junction sequence differs from germline, possibly due to a read error. The V and J genes are TRBV28 and TRBJ1-2, with unresolved D. This CDR3 is 13 amino acids long. CDR1 is MDHEN and CDR2 is SYDVKM in the germline V gene. The CDR3 region is CASSPVGPTPIRF. The CDR3, as DNA: TGTGCCAGCAGTCCCGTCGGACCAACCCCAATTCGCTTC.

The chain joins TRBV9 to TRBJ1-1; no reliable D call. The length of the CDR3 is 16 residues. V lost 3 bases to trimming and J lost 0 bases, with 15 bases between them. The V gene's germline CDR1 is SGDLS and CDR2 YYNGEE. CDR3 DNA sequence: TGTGCCAGCAGCGCGCCCCTCGACACTTTGAACACTGAAGCTTTCTTT. Translation: CASSAPLDTLNTEAFF.

V gene TRBV27 combines with J gene TRBJ1-1; D unresolved. Germline V gene data show CDR1 as MNHEY and CDR2 as SMNVEV (reference sequence). V lost 3 bases and J 8 bases, leaving 13 bases between the germline ends. This CDR3 is built from 13 residues. As DNA, the CDR3 is TGTGCCAGCAGTTTGGGAGGGAACAGAGAAGCTTTCTTT. Residues: CASSLGGNREAFF.

The J gene is TRBJ1-3, the V gene TRBV6-5, with a weak D call TRBD1 (5 bases). Germline CDR1 and CDR2: MNHEY and SVGAGI. Trimming took 2 bases from V and 0 from J, leaving 5 bases between them. The CDR3 has 14 residues. CDR3 coding DNA: TGTGCCAGCAGTTACGGGGGCTCTGGAAACACCATATATTTT. Residues: CASSYGGSGNTIYF.

The chain combines TRBV28 with TRBJ1-2, with no clear D. Germline V gene lookup returns CDR1 MDHEN and CDR2 SYDVKM. The CDR3 is 13 amino acids. In nucleotides, the CDR3 is TGTGCTACCTACGAGGGTGCATCCTATGGCTACACCTTC. Protein sequence: CATYEGASYGYTF.

The chain couples TRBV5-1 to TRBJ2-7; a possible D gene is TRBD2 (6 bases). The V gene lost 4 bases and the J gene lost 6 bases, with 20 bases spanning the gap. The CDR3 contains 15 residues. Looked up from germline, CDR1 is SGHRS and CDR2 is YFSETQ. CDR3 in DNA: TGCGCCAGCAGCCCCTGGGGGGTGTCGGCGGTCGAGCAGTACTTC. Residues: CASSPWGVSAVEQYF.

The rearrangement uses TRBV7-2 and TRBJ1-2; D is unresolved. This CDR3 is built from 15 residues. V was cut by 0 bases and J by 4 bases, with 12 bases left in between. CDR1 and CDR2 from the germline V gene are SGHTA and FQGNSA. CDR3 region: CASSLAVIPTYGYTF. DNA for the CDR3: TGTGCCAGCAGCTTAGCAGTCATTCCCACCTATGGCTACACCTTC. The whole variable domain, filled in from reference TRBV7-2 and TRBJ1-2, reads GAGVSQSPSNKVTEKGKDVELRCDPISGHTALYWYRQSLGQGLEFLIYFQGNSAPDKSGLPSDRFSAERTGGSVSTLTIQRTQQEDSAVYLCASSLAVIPTYGYTFGSGTRLTVV.

V gene TRBV4-2 combines with J gene TRBJ2-7, with 9 positions matching TRBD1. This CDR3 is built from 15 residues. CDR1 and CDR2 from the germline V gene are LGHNA and YNFKEQ. The junction had 8 bases not matched to a gene; V was cut back by 0 bases and J by 8 bases. The CDR3 spells CASSQDGTGKPQQYF. CDR3 coding DNA: TGTGCCAGCAGCCAAGACGGGACAGGGAAACCTCAGCAGTACTTC.

This clone was seen a few times. V is TRBV2 and J is TRBJ1-2; D unclear. Germline-derived CDR1 and CDR2 are SNHLY and FYNNEI. V was pared by 6 bases and J by 4 bases, with 6 bases between. This CDR3 region has 11 residues. The CDR3 DNA reads TGTGCCAGCAGGGCAGCCTATGGCTACACCTTC. This codes for CASRAAYGYTF.

The chain's CDR3 is CASSEMGGSGPQHF. The CDR3, as DNA: TGTGCCAGCAGTGAAATGGGCGGCTCAGGGCCCCAGCATTTT. The rearrangement links TRBV6-1 to TRBJ1-5; D call uncertain. Deletions cut 2 bases from V and 9 bases from J, with 14 bases between. The CDR3 loop spans 14 amino acids. Germline CDR1 reads MNHNS; CDR2 reads SASEGT.

The V gene is TRBV27, the J gene TRBJ1-1, with D unclear. Per the germline V gene, CDR1 is MNHEY and CDR2 is SMNVEV (reference sequence). V lost 3 bases to trimming and J lost 1 base, with 6 bases between them. The CDR3 has 13 residues. The CDR3 DNA sequence: TGTGCCAGCAGTTTTTCCCCGAACACTGAAGCTTTCTTT. This translates into CASSFSPNTEAFF.

This sequence joins TRBV5-4 and TRBJ1-1; possible D gene TRBD1, 5 bases. V dropped 2 bases and J dropped 4 bases, with 15 bases sitting between them. Per the germline V gene, CDR1 is SGHNT and CDR2 is YYREEE (reference sequence). The CDR3 runs to 15 residues. The CDR3 here is CASSFGVVRATEAFF. The DNA of the CDR3 is TGTGCCAGCAGCTTCGGGGTAGTCAGGGCCACTGAAGCTTTCTTT.

The CDR3 here is CASSADTSSYEQYF. Written as DNA, the CDR3 is TGCGCCAGCAGCGCCGACACGAGCTCCTACGAGCAGTACTTC. The chain combines TRBV5-1 with TRBJ2-7; D uncertain. The V end was cut by 4 bases, the J end by 0 bases, with 11 bases between. The CDR3 totals 14 residues. Germline values: CDR1 SGHRS, CDR2 YFSETQ.

This chain uses TRBV7-9 with TRBJ1-5, with 12 bases lining up with TRBD1. The CDR3 length is 16 residues. The germline V gene encodes CDR1 SEHNR and CDR2 FQNEAQ (reference sequence). Germline trimming cut 4 bases from V and 7 bases from J; bases unmatched to any gene: 8. For the CDR3, the DNA is TGTGCCAGCAGCTCTTTTGGGACAGGGGGCTTGCAGCCCCAGCATTTT. Translating gives CASSSFGTGGLQPQHF.

A note on this clone: Germline and junction disagree at one end, which may indicate a read error. V and J are TRBV5-4 and TRBJ1-5, with D unresolved. Germline V gene data show CDR1 as SGHNT and CDR2 as YYREEE (reference sequence). The CDR3 runs 13 residues. DNA for the CDR3: TGTGCCAGCAGTTTGGACGGAGATCAGCCCCAGCATTTT. This gives the protein CASSLDGDQPQHF.

The chain recombines TRBV19 with TRBJ1-1; 11 bases agree with TRBD1. The CDR3 totals 16 residues. In germline, CDR1 is LNHDA, CDR2 SQIVND (reference sequence). V was pared by 7 bases and J by 4 bases, with 11 bases of the junction left unmatched. For the CDR3, the DNA is TGTGCCAGTACCCCCTTCGCAGGGACAGGGGGCACTGAAGCTTTCTTT. The encoded protein is CASTPFAGTGGTEAFF.

J is TRBJ1-2 and V is TRBV27; TRBD1 matches at 8 bases. V shed 6 bases and J 4 bases; nucleotides not matched to a gene: 16. Germline V gene lookup returns CDR1 MNHEY and CDR2 SMNVEV (reference sequence). The CDR3 is 17 amino acids. The DNA of the CDR3 is TGTGCCAGCAGCAAAGGACAGGGCCAGGGAATTAGCTATGGCTACACCTTC. Translation gives CASSKGQGQGISYGYTF.

V and J are TRBV10-3 and TRBJ1-5; D is unclear. CDR1 and CDR2 from the germline V gene are ENHRY and SYGVKD. CDR3 size: 14 residues. V lost 6 bases and J 4 bases, leaving 13 bases between the germline ends. CDR3 loop: CAIRRDGNNQPQHF. The CDR3 DNA reads as TGTGCCATCAGACGAGACGGGAATAATCAGCCCCAGCATTTT.

The genes are TRBV3-1 (or the pseudogene TRBV3-2) and TRBJ1-2; D unclear. Germline V CDR1 and CDR2: LGHDT, YNNKEL (reference sequence). The germline V and J ends were trimmed by 6 bases and 3 bases, with 11 bases remaining between them. This CDR3 is built from 13 residues. The CDR3 nucleotides read TGTGCCAGCAGGGGGAGAGGAGACTATGGCTACACCTTC. Translation: CASRGRGDYGYTF.

The V call is TRBV28, the J call TRBJ1-2; D is possibly TRBD1 (6 bases). The CDR3 extends over 15 amino acids. V lost 6 bases and J 5 bases, leaving 19 bases between the germline ends. Per the germline V gene, CDR1 is MDHEN and CDR2 is SYDVKM. CDR3 DNA: TGTGCCAGCAGGACCCAGGGCCAGGGGCTATATGGCTACACCTTC. Protein sequence: CASRTQGQGLYGYTF.

The chain carries TRBV6-5 and TRBJ2-7; 13 nucleotides agree with TRBD2. Germline V gene lookup returns CDR1 MNHEY and CDR2 SVGAGI. The V segment lost 10 bases and the J segment 4 bases; nucleotides outside the gene matches: 4. This CDR3 has 13 residues. In DNA form, the CDR3 reads TGTGCCACTGGGACTAGCGGGATTTACGAGCAGTACTTC. Its translation is CATGTSGIYEQYF.

CDR3 bases: TGTGCCACCAAGCTAGCGGGAACGGATACGCAGTATTTT. This gives the protein CATKLAGTDTQYF. This chain connects TRBV6-4 to TRBJ2-3; 9 positions match TRBD2. This CDR3 has 13 residues. Trimming cost V 10 bases and J 6 bases; bases outside gene matches: 8. Germline V gene lookup returns CDR1 MRHNA and CDR2 SNTAGT.